The 31 T cell receptor beta chains below come from one sample, sequenced in a study of control samples from healthy donors and cancer patients. Generated by immunoSEQ multiplex PCR, the TCRdb table keeps only in-frame clones and is missing some. The sample carries 150,000 or so clones, roughly 94% recorded once. Sequencing input: blood. Source of these receptors: a middle-aged woman in good health.

This sequence joins TRBV4-3 and TRBJ2-1; unclear D gene. Germline CDR1 and CDR2: LGHNA and YSLEER. With 0 bases removed from V and 0 bases from J, the gap between germline ends came to 15 bases. There are 18 residues in the CDR3. The CDR3 is CASSQDIPRRASYNEQFF. The CDR3, as DNA: TGCGCCAGCAGCCAAGATATCCCCCGTCGTGCCTCCTACAATGAGCAGTTCTTC.

The chain is built from TRBV27 and TRBJ1-3, with a possible D match to TRBD1 (6 bases). Germline CDR1 MNHEY, CDR2 SMNVEV (reference sequence). This CDR3 region has 15 residues. V lost 3 bases and J lost 0, with 9 bases in between. This CDR3 reads CASSLGGISGNTIYF. Here the CDR3 DNA reads TGTGCCAGCAGTTTGGGGGGCATCTCTGGAAACACCATATATTTT.

The table lists this clone with a count of one. J is TRBJ1-2 and V is TRBV19; D remains ambiguous. This CDR3 contains 13 residues. V was trimmed by 2 bases and J by 4 bases, leaving 8 bases between them. Germline V gives CDR1 LNHDA, CDR2 SQIVND (reference sequence). The CDR3 sequence is CASSIIASYGYTF. The CDR3 DNA follows: TGTGCCAGTAGTATAATAGCGAGCTATGGCTACACCTTC.

The gene calls are TRBV6-5 and TRBJ1-1; maybe TRBD1 (6 bases). The CDR3 totals 14 residues. Germline CDR1 and CDR2: MNHEY and SVGAGI. Trimming cost V 4 bases and J 6 bases, with 15 bases left between them. The CDR3 sequence is CASSFQGFSSEAFF. The CDR3 DNA is TGTGCCAGCAGTTTCCAGGGGTTTTCGTCTGAAGCTTTCTTT.

The chain recombines TRBV7-9 with TRBJ2-4, with TRBD2 matching 8 bases. The CDR3 loop spans 16 amino acids. Germline assignment: CDR1 SEHNR and CDR2 FQNEAQ (reference sequence). The V gene end was trimmed by 4 bases and the J gene end by 0 bases; junction bases not matched to a gene: 5. The CDR3 nucleotides are TGTGCCAGCAGCTCTTTAGCGGGGCTAGCCAAAAACATTCAGTACTTC. Encoded protein: CASSSLAGLAKNIQYF.

J is TRBJ2-7 and V is TRBV5-1; no clear D gene. Germline V gives CDR1 SGHRS, CDR2 YFSETQ. V dropped 0 bases and J dropped 0 bases, with 10 bases sitting between them. This CDR3 has 15 amino acids. CDR3 sequence reads: CASSLGLETSYEQYF. The CDR3 nucleotides are TGCGCCAGCAGCTTGGGCCTGGAGACCTCCTACGAGCAGTACTTC.

DNA for the CDR3: TGTGCCAGCAGCAGGACAGGGGGCGAGGTTGGCTACACCTTC. This sequence encodes CASSRTGGEVGYTF. This sequence joins TRBV5-8 and TRBJ1-2, with 11 bases identical to TRBD1. V gave up 4 bases and J gave up 7 bases; unmatched junction bases: 6. This CDR3 is built from 14 residues. CDR1 SGHTS and CDR2 YDEGEE come from the germline V gene.

This sequence joins TRBV4-3 and TRBJ2-2; D remains ambiguous. Germline CDR1 LGHNA, CDR2 YSLEER. Trimming cost V 0 bases and J 5 bases, with 4 bases left between them. The length of the CDR3 is 13 residues. The CDR3 sequence: CASSQDWTGELFF. The CDR3 bases are TGCGCCAGCAGCCAAGATTGGACCGGGGAGCTGTTTTTT.

With regard to this clone: The junction differs from germline at one of its ends, possibly a read error. The genes are TRBV6-2 or TRBV6-3 and TRBJ2-7; no definite D call. The CDR3 has 14 residues. Germline assignment: CDR1 MNHEY and CDR2 SVGEGT. CDR3 sequence (DNA): TGTGCCAGCAGCTACTCCTCCACCTCTTACGAGCAGTACTTC. Protein: CASSYSSTSYEQYF.

The J gene is TRBJ2-5, the V gene TRBV14; either TRBD1 or TRBD2 may fit D (5 bases each). The CDR3 sequence is 13 residues long. V was cut by 2 bases and J by 4 bases, with 8 bases left in between. CDR1 SGHDN and CDR2 FVKESK come from the germline V gene. The chain's CDR3 is CASSQPGRETQYF. The CDR3 DNA sequence: TGTGCCAGCAGCCAACCAGGGAGAGAGACCCAGTACTTC.

This chain joins TRBV3-1 (or the pseudogene TRBV3-2) and TRBJ2-5, with 9 bases that match TRBD2. V lost 3 bases and J lost 6; bases outside the gene matches: 8. The CDR3 consists of 15 residues. CDR1 is LGHDT, CDR2 YNNKEL, per germline (reference sequence). CDR3 sequence: CASSQGLAGYKTQYF. The CDR3 nucleotides read TGTGCCAGCAGCCAGGGGCTAGCGGGATACAAGACCCAGTACTTC.

This clone has just one count. V gene TRBV6-2 or TRBV6-3 combines with J gene TRBJ2-7; unclear D gene. Trimming took 6 bases from V and 12 from J, leaving 27 bases between them. Germline V gives CDR1 MNHEY, CDR2 SVGEGT. The CDR3 is 15 amino acids. The CDR3 reads CASSLSMGVSPPVYF. In DNA, the CDR3 is TGTGCCAGCAGCCTATCCATGGGTGTGAGTCCGCCGGTGTACTTC.

This clone is a singleton in its sample. The rearrangement joins TRBV28 to TRBJ1-1, with D possibly being TRBD1 (6 bases). Trimming stripped 6 bases from V and 4 bases from J, with 15 bases between. Germline V gene data show CDR1 as MDHEN and CDR2 as SYDVKM. This CDR3 spans 14 amino acids. Here the CDR3 reads CASREGEGGTEAFF. The DNA of the CDR3 is TGTGCCAGCAGAGAGGGGGAAGGGGGCACTGAAGCTTTCTTT.

The J gene is TRBJ1-1, the V gene TRBV7-2; D gene uncertain. This CDR3 is 14 amino acids long. From germline, CDR1 is SGHTA and CDR2 FQGNSA. The V end lost 0 bases, the J end lost 4 bases, and 9 bases lay between the germline ends. The CDR3 region is CASSLALGLTEAFF. The CDR3 nucleotides read TGTGCCAGCAGCTTAGCGCTGGGTCTCACTGAAGCTTTCTTT.

This chain links TRBV7-3 with TRBJ2-2; D not resolved. Germline values: CDR1 SGHTA, CDR2 FQGTGA. Trimming took 5 bases from V and 5 from J, leaving 12 bases between them. The CDR3 is 14 amino acids. In DNA, the CDR3 is TGTGCCAGCAGCCCGCAGCCGGGTACCGGGGAGCTGTTTTTT. Translated: CASSPQPGTGELFF.

The chain is built from TRBV5-1 and TRBJ1-4; possible D gene TRBD1, 6 bases. There are 13 residues in the CDR3. Germline CDR1 SGHRS, CDR2 YFSETQ. V was trimmed by 5 bases and J by 5 bases, leaving 10 bases between them. Here the CDR3 DNA reads TGCGCCAGCAGTACAGGGATAAATGAAAAACTGTTTTTT. This codes for CASSTGINEKLFF. The full variable domain, completed using reference TRBV5-1 and TRBJ1-4, is KAGVTQTPRYLIKTRGQQVTLSCSPISGHRSVSWYQQTPGQGLQFLFEYFSETQRNKGNFPGRFSGRQFSNSRSEMNVSTLELGDSALYLCASSTGINEKLFFGSGTQLSVL.

This rearrangement joins TRBV5-1 to TRBJ1-1, with TRBD1 matching 7 bases. Germline CDR1 reads SGHRS; CDR2 reads YFSETQ. Trimming removed 0 bases from V and 1 base from J; junction bases left unmatched: 3. CDR3 length: 15 residues. CDR3 nucleotides: TGCGCCAGCAGCTTGGCCGGGACAGCGAACACTGAAGCTTTCTTT. Encoded protein: CASSLAGTANTEAFF. The full variable domain, completed using reference TRBV5-1 and TRBJ1-1, is KAGVTQTPRYLIKTRGQQVTLSCSPISGHRSVSWYQQTPGQGLQFLFEYFSETQRNKGNFPGRFSGRQFSNSRSEMNVSTLELGDSALYLCASSLAGTANTEAFFGQGTRLTVV.

The rearrangement links TRBV27 to TRBJ1-1; D unresolved. The CDR3 is made up of 13 amino acids. Trimming took 2 bases from V and 5 from J, leaving 9 bases between them. The V gene's germline CDR1 is MNHEY and CDR2 SMNVEV (reference sequence). The CDR3 DNA reads TGTGCCAGCAGTTTAGTGCCGGCGACTGAAGCTTTCTTT. Protein product: CASSLVPATEAFF.

V gene TRBV10-3 combines with J gene TRBJ1-1; possibly TRBD1 for D (5 bases). CDR3 length equals 14 residues. CDR1 is ENHRY, CDR2 SYGVKD, per germline. V was shortened by 4 bases and J by 4 bases, with 13 bases between the two germline ends. CDR3 DNA: TGTGCCATCAGTGGTGCGCAGGGACGCACTGAAGCTTTCTTT. Translating gives CAISGAQGRTEAFF.

The genes are TRBV12-3 or TRBV12-4 and TRBJ1-2; the D is unclear. This CDR3 is 13 amino acids long. The V end was cut by 3 bases, the J end by 4 bases, with 9 bases between. The CDR3: CASSFKPVYGYTF. In DNA form, the CDR3 reads TGTGCCAGCAGTTTCAAACCCGTCTATGGCTACACCTTC.

V and J are TRBV5-1 and TRBJ2-2; 12 bases align to TRBD2. CDR1 and CDR2 from the germline V gene are SGHRS and YFSETQ. After removal of 0 bases from V and 0 bases from J, the junction contained 6 bases not matched to a gene. The CDR3 sequence is 19 residues long. The CDR3 spells CASSLVPSGGASNTGELFF. The DNA for the CDR3 is TGCGCCAGCAGCTTGGTGCCTAGCGGGGGGGCCTCGAACACCGGGGAGCTGTTTTTT.

The V and J genes are TRBV15 and TRBJ2-1; 10 nucleotides agree with TRBD2. CDR3 length equals 16 residues. V lost 0 bases to trimming and J lost 6 bases; unmatched junction nucleotides: 5. Germline CDR1 is LNHNV and CDR2 is YYDKDF (reference sequence). This CDR3 is CATSRDLAGGTNEQFF. The CDR3 DNA is TGTGCCACCAGCAGAGATTTAGCGGGAGGAACCAATGAGCAGTTCTTC.

This chain links TRBV4-3 with TRBJ1-3; TRBD1 is a possible D gene (5 bases). The CDR3 loop spans 16 amino acids. The germline gives CDR1 LGHNA, CDR2 YSLEER. Trimming took off 0 bases at V and 4 bases at J, with 13 bases between the two ends. The CDR3 DNA follows: TGCGCCAGCAGCCAAGATGTGGGGCTTGGCGGAAACACCATATATTTT. Encoded protein: CASSQDVGLGGNTIYF.

The J gene is TRBJ1-3, the V gene TRBV4-2; D call uncertain. Germline V CDR1 and CDR2: LGHNA, YNFKEQ. CDR3 length: 13 amino acids. Trimming removed 1 base from V and 10 bases from J, with 11 bases in between. In DNA, the CDR3 is TGTGCCAGCAGCCAAGTCTCAAGAGAGACCATATATTTT. It is translated as CASSQVSRETIYF.

This chain links TRBV9 with TRBJ1-2, with 7 nucleotides matching TRBD1. The germline gives CDR1 SGDLS, CDR2 YYNGEE. V lost 6 bases, J lost 6 bases, and 8 bases stayed unmatched. This CDR3 is built from 13 residues. DNA of the CDR3: TGTGCCAGCACTAGACAGGGCAAGGATGGCTACACCTTC. It translates to CASTRQGKDGYTF. Full variable domain (remainder filled in from reference TRBV9 and TRBJ1-2): DSGVTQTPKHLITATGQRVTLRCSPRSGDLSVYWYQQSLDQGLQFLIQYYNGEERAKGNILERFSAQQFPDLHSELNLSSLELGDSALYFCASTRQGKDGYTFGSGTRLTVV.

The CDR3 sequence: CASSQYRENEQFF. The CDR3 DNA reads TGCGCCAGCAGCCAATACAGGGAAAATGAGCAGTTCTTC. The rearrangement joins TRBV4-3 to TRBJ2-1, with D perhaps matching TRBD1 (6 bases). CDR1 and CDR2 from the germline V gene are LGHNA and YSLEER. CDR3 length: 13 residues. V was shortened by 2 bases and J by 7 bases, with 9 bases between the two germline ends.

The CDR3: CASSSGQGWSGYTF. CDR3 DNA sequence: TGTGCCAGCAGCTCCGGACAGGGGTGGAGCGGCTACACCTTC. The chain uses TRBV7-8 and TRBJ1-2; 9 nucleotides match TRBD1. J was trimmed by 8 bases and V by 4 bases; bases with no gene match: 8. The CDR3 loop spans 14 amino acids. The germline V gene has CDR1 SGHVS and CDR2 FQNEAQ.

This sequence joins TRBV18 and TRBJ1-5, with D possibly being TRBD1 (5 bases). Trimming cost V 4 bases and J 2 bases, with 9 bases left between them. Germline CDR1 reads KGHSH; CDR2 reads LQKENI. CDR3 size: 14 residues. The CDR3 is CASSQGPGNQPQHF. The CDR3 DNA reads TGTGCCAGCTCACAGGGACCCGGCAATCAGCCCCAGCATTTT. Full variable domain (remainder filled in from reference TRBV18 and TRBJ1-5): NAGVMQNPRHLVRRRGQEARLRCSPMKGHSHVYWYRQLPEEGLKFMVYLQKENIIDESGMPKERFSAEFPKEGPSILRIQQVVRGDSAAYFCASSQGPGNQPQHFGDGTRLSIL.

The chain is built from TRBV7-3 and TRBJ1-6; D not certain. In germline, CDR1 is SGHTA, CDR2 FQGTGA. V dropped 5 bases and J dropped 7 bases, with 12 bases sitting between them. The CDR3 is 14 amino acids. The CDR3 DNA follows: TGTGCCAGCAGCCCCTCCGGCGGGAATTCACCCCTCCACTTT. This sequence encodes CASSPSGGNSPLHF.

This chain uses TRBV7-9 with TRBJ2-7; 7 bases match TRBD2. This CDR3 comprises 15 residues. Germline V gives CDR1 SEHNR, CDR2 FQNEAQ (reference sequence). V lost 5 bases and J lost 5; bases outside the gene matches: 12. The CDR3 spells CASSPWWRERNEQYF. The CDR3 DNA reads TGTGCCAGCAGCCCATGGTGGCGGGAGAGGAACGAGCAGTACTTC.

This sequence joins TRBV5-5 and TRBJ1-2; 9 bases match TRBD1. This CDR3 spans 13 amino acids. CDR1 and CDR2 (germline): SGHKS, YYEKEE (reference sequence). V lost 2 bases and J lost 6; bases outside the gene matches: 2. The CDR3 reads CASSLGDRDGYTF. Written as DNA, the CDR3 is TGTGCCAGCAGCTTAGGGGACAGGGATGGCTACACCTTC.